This T cell receptor beta chain was sequenced for a study of blood T cell repertoires in COVID-19. On the study more broadly: The analysed material was cDNA or gDNA that came from T cells, B-cell-depleted T cells, or PBMCs.

The assay was immunoSEQ multiplex PCR, and TCRdb's table has in-frame clones only and misses some. The data show around 170,000 clones, just over 85% seen once. This clone has just a few counts. The source is a man over 45 with active or convalescent COVID-19. Sample: peripheral blood.

CDR3 in amino acids: CASSPGVRPYEQYF. The CDR3 region has the DNA TGTGCCAGCAGTCCCGGGGTCAGGCCCTACGAGCAGTACTTC. The gene calls are TRBV14 and TRBJ2-7; weak D call: TRBD2 (5 bases). V was pared by 6 bases and J by 2 bases, with 14 bases between. CDR3 length equals 14 residues. From germline, CDR1 is SGHDN and CDR2 FVKESK.